This T cell receptor beta chain derives from a study of blood T cell repertoires in COVID-19. Whole-study context: Sources were T cells, B-cell-depleted T cells, or PBMCs; the material itself was cDNA or gDNA.

Seattle cases were enrolled at active infection and followed longitudinally. Original data processing: Reference gene primer amplification gave estimated nucleated cell counts. Profiled with immunoSEQ multiplex PCR; TCRdb holds only in-frame clones, not every one. V, J and clone size are those of that table, while D and trimming were read from the DNA. The sample records roughly 180,000 clones, 90% to 95% being singletons. The germline CDR1 and CDR2 sequences are SGHRS and YFSETQ. CDR3 length: 14 amino acids. V was cut by 2 bases and J by 3 bases, with 12 bases left in between. Sequenced: peripheral blood. The clonotype comes from a young man with COVID-19, enrolled during active disease. This chain joins TRBV5-1 and TRBJ2-7, with D perhaps TRBD1 (6 bases). The CDR3 loop reads CASSFTGQFYEQYF. CDR3 bases: TGCGCCAGCAGCTTTACAGGACAGTTCTACGAGCAGTACTTC.